This T cell receptor beta chain was recovered during a study of shared clonotypes between healthy human individuals. Study background: Donors were two women and a few men aged 18 to 49.

Using immunoSEQ multiplex PCR, the repertoire was profiled, and TCRdb retains in-frame clones only, with some absent. In the table there are some 2.3 million clones, more than 80% of which are singletons. Germline loops: CDR1 LNHDA, CDR2 SQIVND (reference sequence). V shed 5 bases, J shed 3 bases, and the junction held 12 bases outside the gene matches. This CDR3 has 19 amino acids. The receptor was derived from a young man in good health. Some clones in this sample may be carry-over from other donors' samples. V is TRBV19 and J is TRBJ2-1; 14 bases agree with TRBD2. The sample taken for sequencing was naive CD4+ T cells from PBMCs. The subset denotes: CD45RA+ positively selected. The CDR3: CASSPGLAGGRGGYNEQFF. DNA for the CDR3: TGTGCCAGTAGTCCCGGACTAGCGGGAGGTCGCGGAGGCTACAATGAGCAGTTCTTC.